A selection of T cell receptor beta chains follows, all from one sample in a study of regulatory T cells in long-lasting Graves disease. Each CDR3 protein gets one entry after TCRdb re-called the multiplex PCR reads with MiXCR. The data contain about 500,000 distinct CDR3 sequences, around 15% of them singletons. This same sample was also taken into another study, of T cells in Graves' hyperthyroidism and ophthalmopathy.

Here the sequenced sample was peripheral blood mononuclear cells (PBMCs), taken at new diagnosis, from a patient treated with antithyroid drugs. These receptor sequences come from a middle-aged man with Graves disease. CDR3s include the opening cysteine and the closing phenylalanine or tryptophan. The D gene is left open where the match is weak. Clone size is not always given. Where it is, it says once, few, many or a class for expanded clones.

>TRBV7-9|TRBJ1-1|TRBD1|many
CASSWGQRMYTEAFF
TGTGCCAGCAGCTGGGGACAGCGAATGTACACTGAAGCTTTCTTT
>TRBV5-1|TRBJ1-5|.|.
CASSSGSPNQPQHF
TGCGCCAGCAGCTCGGGCTCTCCTAACCAGCCCCAGCATTTT
>TRBV20-1|TRBJ2-7|.|few
CSARDAQGPSHLEQYF
TGCAGTGCTAGAGATGCCCAGGGACCGTCTCACCTCGAGCAGTACTTC
>TRBV6-1|TRBJ2-6|.|few
CASTRYHSGANVLTF
TGTGCCAGCACCCGGTATCACTCTGGGGCCAACGTCCTGACTTTC
>TRBV29-1|TRBJ2-2|.|many
CSVGGAGELFF
TGCAGCGTTGGGGGGGCCGGGGAGCTGTTTTTT
>TRBV19|TRBJ2-1|TRBD2|few
CASSISTSGLNEQFF
TGTGCCAGTAGTATCTCGACTAGCGGCCTCAATGAGCAGTTCTTC
>TRBV25-1|TRBJ1-1|.|.
CASSTLHGSEAFF
TGTGCCAGCAGTACCCTTCACGGGTCCGAAGCTTTCTTT
>TRBV18|TRBJ2-5|.|many
CASSDRIMETQYF
TGTGCCAGCTCAGACAGGATTATGGAGACCCAGTACTTC
>TRBV24-1|TRBJ2-3|TRBD1|.
CATSDRARPDTQYF
TGTGCCACCTCGGACAGGGCCCGACCAGATACGCAGTATTTT
>TRBV5-1|TRBJ1-6|TRBD1|.
CASSLATGGSSPLHF
TGCGCCAGCAGCTTGGCAACAGGGGGGAGTTCACCCCTCCACTTT
>TRBV18|TRBJ2-1|TRBD1|many
CASSLRDRGANEQFF
TGTGCCAGCTCACTCCGGGACAGGGGGGCCAATGAGCAGTTCTTC
>TRBV28|TRBJ2-5|.|many
CASTHGRTTGETQYF
TGTGCCAGCACCCACGGCAGGACTACCGGGGAGACCCAGTACTTC
>TRBV2|TRBJ2-5|TRBD2|.
CASSEARGIETQYF
TGTGCCAGCAGTGAAGCGCGGGGGATCGAGACCCAGTACTTC
>TRBV10-3|TRBJ2-7|.|few
CALRAVQGYEQYF
TGTGCCTTGCGAGCGGTCCAGGGCTACGAGCAGTACTTC
>TRBV20-1|TRBJ2-1|.|many
CSASNFNEQFF
TGCAGTGCTAGCAATTTCAATGAGCAGTTCTTC
>TRBV27|TRBJ2-7|TRBD2|few
CASSFINPGTRASYEQYF
TGTGCCAGCAGTTTCATAAACCCCGGGACTAGGGCATCCTACGAGCAGTACTTC
>TRBV5-1|TRBJ1-3|.|few
CASSLGAAQDTIYF
TGCGCCAGCAGCTTGGGGGCCGCCCAGGACACCATATATTTT
>TRBV20-1|TRBJ2-1|TRBD2|.
CSARVPAGDWPYNEQFF
TGCAGTGCTAGGGTGCCAGCGGGAGACTGGCCCTACAATGAGCAGTTCTTC
>TRBV7-9|TRBJ2-5|.|many
CASSSTNIVGAPETQYF
TGTGCCAGCAGCTCAACCAACATTGTGGGGGCTCCGGAGACCCAGTACTTC
>TRBV5-1|TRBJ2-7|TRBD2|many
CASSRGLAGDYEQYF
TGCGCCAGCAGCAGGGGACTAGCGGGGGACTACGAGCAGTACTTC
>TRBV19|TRBJ2-1|.|few
CASSINIPPTDEQFF
TGTGCCAGTAGTATAAACATACCACCTACTGATGAGCAGTTCTTC
>TRBV5-1|TRBJ2-3|TRBD1|many
CASSFIWRTGGTDTQYF
TGCGCCAGCAGCTTCATTTGGCGGACAGGGGGAACAGATACGCAGTATTTT
>TRBV12-3/TRBV12-4|TRBJ1-2|TRBD1|many
CASSARPGTGASGYTF
TGTGCCAGCAGTGCCCGTCCCGGGACAGGGGCGTCCGGCTACACCTTC
>TRBV6-2/TRBV6-3|TRBJ2-3|TRBD2|few
CASSLASGGTQYF
TGTGCCAGCAGTCTTGCCTCGGGGGGTACGCAGTATTTT
>TRBV2|TRBJ2-1|TRBD2|many
CASMGGRNEQFF
TGTGCCAGCATGGGCGGGAGGAATGAGCAGTTCTTC
>TRBV11-2|TRBJ2-2|.|many
CASNPGLQNTGELFF
TGTGCCAGCAACCCGGGACTCCAGAACACCGGGGAGCTGTTTTTT
>TRBV19|TRBJ2-7|.|many
CASSIGGGGYEQYF
TGTGCCAGTAGTATCGGCGGAGGGGGCTACGAGCAGTACTTC
>TRBV30|TRBJ2-7|TRBD2|many
CAWASGVYEQYF
TGTGCCTGGGCTAGCGGGGTCTACGAGCAGTACTTC
>TRBV24-1|TRBJ2-5|TRBD2|few
CATSARAGGRRETQYF
TGTGCCACCAGTGCTCGAGCGGGAGGGAGACGAGAGACCCAGTACTTC
>TRBV6-1|TRBJ1-1|.|few
CASSRGGGNTEAFF
TGTGCCAGCAGTCGAGGAGGAGGGAACACTGAAGCTTTCTTT
>TRBV3-1|TRBJ2-3|TRBD1|few
CASSYGTGYTDTQYF
TGTGCCAGCAGCTATGGGACAGGATACACAGATACGCAGTATTTT
>TRBV3-1|TRBJ1-1|.|many
CASSQGVTTEAFF
TGTGCCAGCAGCCAAGGGGTTACCACTGAAGCTTTCTTT
>TRBV29-1|TRBJ2-7|.|many
CSVLVGLYEQYF
TGCAGCGTTTTAGTGGGGTTGTACGAGCAGTACTTC
>TRBV15|TRBJ1-5|.|.
CATSRERAGYSNQPQHF
TGTGCCACCAGCAGAGAACGGGCAGGGTATAGCAATCAGCCCCAGCATTTT
>TRBV29-1|TRBJ2-1|TRBD2|.
CSGRLAGGQFF
TGCAGCGGCCGACTAGCGGGAGGGCAGTTCTTC
>TRBV6-4|TRBJ1-6|.|.
CASSMGSYNSPLHF
TGTGCCAGCAGTATGGGCTCCTATAATTCACCCCTCCACTTT
>TRBV11-2|TRBJ2-3|TRBD1|many
CASEGQSSTDTQYF
TGTGCCAGCGAGGGACAGTCTAGCACAGATACGCAGTATTTT
>TRBV6-4|TRBJ2-7|TRBD2|few
CASSDRKDSGSSHEQYF
TGTGCCAGCAGTGACCGTAAGGATAGCGGGAGTTCCCACGAGCAGTACTTC
>TRBV9|TRBJ1-1|.|many
CASSVELVTEAFF
TGTGCCAGCAGCGTAGAGCTGGTCACTGAAGCTTTCTTT
>TRBV5-6|TRBJ1-1|.|.
CASSFRRLMVAEAFF
TGTGCCAGCAGCTTTCGACGGCTGATGGTAGCTGAAGCTTTCTTT
>TRBV5-4|TRBJ1-2|TRBD1|few
CASSLEGTGGHGYTF
TGTGCCAGCAGCTTGGAGGGGACAGGGGGCCATGGCTACACCTTC
>TRBV28|TRBJ2-3|TRBD1|.
CASSLWGQGGDTQYF
TGTGCCAGCAGCCTTTGGGGACAGGGTGGAGATACGCAGTATTTT